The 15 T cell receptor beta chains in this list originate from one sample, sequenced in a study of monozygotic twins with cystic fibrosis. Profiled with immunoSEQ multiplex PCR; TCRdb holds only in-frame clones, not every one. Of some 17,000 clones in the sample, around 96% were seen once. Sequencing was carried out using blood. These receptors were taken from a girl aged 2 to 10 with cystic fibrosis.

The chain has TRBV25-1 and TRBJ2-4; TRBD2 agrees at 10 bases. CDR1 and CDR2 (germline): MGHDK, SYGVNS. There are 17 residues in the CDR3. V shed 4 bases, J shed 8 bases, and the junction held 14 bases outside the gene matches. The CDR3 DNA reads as TGTGCCAGCAGTGCCGGGCTAGCGGGGGACTTGGGGGACATTCAGTACTTC. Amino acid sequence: CASSAGLAGDLGDIQYF.

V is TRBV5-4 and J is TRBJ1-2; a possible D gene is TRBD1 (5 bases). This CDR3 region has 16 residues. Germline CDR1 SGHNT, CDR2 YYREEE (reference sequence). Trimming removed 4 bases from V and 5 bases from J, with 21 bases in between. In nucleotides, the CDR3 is TGTGCCAGCAGCCTGGGAGGGGAGGGCCGGGAGTATGGCTACACCTTC. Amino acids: CASSLGGEGREYGYTF.

The CDR3 sequence: CASSFWLVWDGYTF. CDR3 bases: TGTGCCAGCAGCTTCTGGTTGGTGTGGGACGGCTACACCTTC. V gene TRBV5-6 combines with J gene TRBJ1-2, with D possibly being TRBD1 (5 bases). V lost 2 bases, J lost 8 bases, and 16 bases lay in between. This CDR3 spans 14 amino acids. CDR1 SGHDT and CDR2 YYEEEE come from the germline V gene.

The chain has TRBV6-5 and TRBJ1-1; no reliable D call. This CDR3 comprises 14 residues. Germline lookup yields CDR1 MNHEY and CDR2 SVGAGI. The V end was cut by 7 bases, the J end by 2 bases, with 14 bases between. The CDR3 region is CASKAPPPNTEAFF. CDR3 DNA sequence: TGTGCCAGCAAGGCGCCCCCACCCAACACTGAAGCTTTCTTT.

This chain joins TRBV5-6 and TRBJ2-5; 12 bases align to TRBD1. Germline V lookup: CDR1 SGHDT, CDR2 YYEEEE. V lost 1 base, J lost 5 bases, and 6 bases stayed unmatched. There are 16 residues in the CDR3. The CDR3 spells CASSLTGTGGRETQYF. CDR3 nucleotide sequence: TGTGCCAGCAGCTTGACCGGGACAGGGGGCCGGGAGACCCAGTACTTC.

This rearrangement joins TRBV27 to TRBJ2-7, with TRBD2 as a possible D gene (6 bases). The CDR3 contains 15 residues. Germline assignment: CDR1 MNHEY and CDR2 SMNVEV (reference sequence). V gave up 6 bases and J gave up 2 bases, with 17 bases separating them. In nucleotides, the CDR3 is TGTGCCAGCAGAGCGTGGACGGGGGAAACCTACGAGCAGTACTTC. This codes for CASRAWTGETYEQYF.

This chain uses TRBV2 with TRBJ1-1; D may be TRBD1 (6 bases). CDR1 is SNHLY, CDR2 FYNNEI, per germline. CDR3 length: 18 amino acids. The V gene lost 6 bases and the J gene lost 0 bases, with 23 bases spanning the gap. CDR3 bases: TGTGCCAGCAGGACGACGGGGGGGCAGGGTCGCATGAACACTGAAGCTTTCTTT. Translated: CASRTTGGQGRMNTEAFF.

The CDR3 sequence is CASKPGAYGYTF. DNA of the CDR3: TGTGCCAGCAAGCCGGGGGCCTATGGCTACACCTTC. The chain couples TRBV2 to TRBJ1-2; D is possibly TRBD1 (6 bases). This CDR3 spans 12 amino acids. Germline CDR1 SNHLY, CDR2 FYNNEI. With 7 bases removed from V and 4 bases from J, the gap between germline ends came to 10 bases.

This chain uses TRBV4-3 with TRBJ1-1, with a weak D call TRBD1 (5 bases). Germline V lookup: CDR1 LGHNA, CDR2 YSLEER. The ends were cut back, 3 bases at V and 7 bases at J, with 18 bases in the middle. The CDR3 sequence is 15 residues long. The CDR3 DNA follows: TGCGCCAGCAGCCAGTCCCCAATGGGGGGGGGTGAAGCTTTCTTT. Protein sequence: CASSQSPMGGGEAFF.

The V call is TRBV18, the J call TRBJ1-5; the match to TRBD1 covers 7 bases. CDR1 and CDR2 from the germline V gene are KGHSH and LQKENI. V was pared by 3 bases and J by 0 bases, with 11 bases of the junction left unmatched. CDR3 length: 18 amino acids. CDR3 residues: CASSPRQGSSYSNQPQHF. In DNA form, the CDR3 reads TGTGCCAGCTCACCCCGACAGGGATCTTCCTATAGCAATCAGCCCCAGCATTTT. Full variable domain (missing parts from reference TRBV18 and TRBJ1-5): NAGVMQNPRHLVRRRGQEARLRCSPMKGHSHVYWYRQLPEEGLKFMVYLQKENIIDESGMPKERFSAEFPKEGPSILRIQQVVRGDSAAYFCASSPRQGSSYSNQPQHFGDGTRLSIL.

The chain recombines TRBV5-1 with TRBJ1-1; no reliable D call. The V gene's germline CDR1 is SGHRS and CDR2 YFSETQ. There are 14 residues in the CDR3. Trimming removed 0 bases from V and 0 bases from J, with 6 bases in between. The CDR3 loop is CASSLVGMNTEAFF. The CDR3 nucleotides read TGCGCCAGCAGCTTGGTGGGGATGAACACTGAAGCTTTCTTT.

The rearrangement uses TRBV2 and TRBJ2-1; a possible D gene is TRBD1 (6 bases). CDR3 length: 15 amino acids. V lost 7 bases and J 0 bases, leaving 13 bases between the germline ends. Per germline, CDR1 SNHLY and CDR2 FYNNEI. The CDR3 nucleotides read TGTGCCAGCACAACAGGGCAAAGCTCCTACAATGAGCAGTTCTTC. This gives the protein CASTTGQSSYNEQFF.

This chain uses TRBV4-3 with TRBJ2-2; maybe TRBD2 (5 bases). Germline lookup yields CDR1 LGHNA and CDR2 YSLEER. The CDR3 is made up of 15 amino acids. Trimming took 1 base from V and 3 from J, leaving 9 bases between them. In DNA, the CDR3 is TGCGCCAGCAGCCAAGGCCGGGAATACACCGGGGAGCTGTTTTTT. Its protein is CASSQGREYTGELFF.

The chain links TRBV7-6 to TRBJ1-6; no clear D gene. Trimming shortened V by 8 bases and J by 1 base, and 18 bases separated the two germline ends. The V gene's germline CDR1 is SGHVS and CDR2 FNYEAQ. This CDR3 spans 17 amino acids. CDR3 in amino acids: CASVTPKTRSYNSPLHF. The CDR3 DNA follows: TGTGCCAGCGTGACCCCAAAAACCAGGTCCTATAATTCACCCCTCCACTTT.

In nucleotides, the CDR3 is TGTGCCAGCAGCTGGAGGGACGAGCAGTACTTC. Translated, it gives CASSWRDEQYF. The rearrangement uses TRBV2 and TRBJ2-7, with a weak D call TRBD2 (6 bases). This CDR3 comprises 11 residues. Trimming left V 6 bases short and J 5 bases short, with 8 bases between. Germline-derived CDR1 and CDR2 are SNHLY and FYNNEI. The whole variable domain, filled in from reference TRBV2 and TRBJ2-7, reads EPEVTQTPSHQVTQMGQEVILRCVPISNHLYFYWYRQILGQKVEFLVSFYNNEISEKSEIFDDQFSVERPDGSNFTLKIRSTKLEDSAMYFCASSWRDEQYFGPGTRLTVT.